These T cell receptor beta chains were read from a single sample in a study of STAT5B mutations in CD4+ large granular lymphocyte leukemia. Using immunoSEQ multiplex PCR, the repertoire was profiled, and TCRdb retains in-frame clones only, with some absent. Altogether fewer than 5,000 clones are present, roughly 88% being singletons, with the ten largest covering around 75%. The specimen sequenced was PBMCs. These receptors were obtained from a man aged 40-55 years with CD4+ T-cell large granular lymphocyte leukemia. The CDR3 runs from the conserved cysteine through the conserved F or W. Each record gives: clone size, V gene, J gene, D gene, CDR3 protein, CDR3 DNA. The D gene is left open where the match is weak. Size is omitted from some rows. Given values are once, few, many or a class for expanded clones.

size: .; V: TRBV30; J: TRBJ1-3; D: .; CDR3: CAWEQGSSGNTIYF; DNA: TGTGCCTGGGAGCAGGGGAGCTCTGGAAACACCATATATTTT
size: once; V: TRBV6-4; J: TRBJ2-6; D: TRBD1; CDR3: CASSYEIFQGAGANVLTF; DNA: TGTGCCAGCAGCTATGAGATCTTTCAGGGGGCCGGGGCCAACGTCCTGACTTTC
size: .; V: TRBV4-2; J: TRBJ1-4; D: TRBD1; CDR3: CASSPGQVWEKLFF; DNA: TGTGCCAGCAGCCCCGGACAGGTTTGGGAAAAACTGTTTTTT
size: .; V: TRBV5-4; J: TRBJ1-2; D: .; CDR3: CASSRPGTTGGDYGYTF; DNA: TGTGCCAGCAGCCGGCCCGGGACCACAGGCGGCGACTATGGCTACACCTTC
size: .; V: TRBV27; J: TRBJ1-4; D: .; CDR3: CASGHRATNEKLFF; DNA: TGTGCCAGCGGTCACAGGGCAACTAATGAAAAACTGTTTTTT
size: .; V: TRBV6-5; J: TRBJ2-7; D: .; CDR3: CASNRGPYYEQYF; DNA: TGTGCCAGCAACCGGGGGCCCTACTACGAGCAGTACTTC
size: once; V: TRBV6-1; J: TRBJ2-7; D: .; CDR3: CASSDLLAISYEQYF; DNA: TGTGCCAGCAGCGACCTTCTAGCGATCTCCTACGAGCAGTACTTC
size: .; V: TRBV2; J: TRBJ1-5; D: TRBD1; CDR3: CASSIGQAISNQPQHF; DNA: TGTGCCAGCAGCATTGGACAGGCCATCTCCAATCAGCCCCAGCATTTT
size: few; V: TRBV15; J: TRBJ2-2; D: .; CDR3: CATSSVSRFTGELFF; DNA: TGTGCCACCAGCAGTGTGTCTAGGTTCACCGGGGAGCTGTTTTTT
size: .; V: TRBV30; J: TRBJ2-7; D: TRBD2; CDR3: CAWSVGLADDEQYF; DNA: TGTGCCTGGAGTGTAGGACTAGCCGACGACGAGCAGTACTTC
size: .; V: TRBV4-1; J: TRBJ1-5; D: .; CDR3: CASSQPGQRQPQHF; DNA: TGCGCCAGCAGCCAACCTGGGCAGCGTCAGCCCCAGCATTTT
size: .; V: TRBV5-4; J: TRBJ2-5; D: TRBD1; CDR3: CASSPKTGAQETQYF; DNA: TGTGCCAGCAGCCCAAAGACAGGGGCCCAAGAGACCCAGTACTTC
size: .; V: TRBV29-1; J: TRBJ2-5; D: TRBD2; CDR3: CSVSFSGLASETQYF; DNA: TGCAGCGTTAGCTTTTCGGGACTAGCCTCCGAGACCCAGTACTTC
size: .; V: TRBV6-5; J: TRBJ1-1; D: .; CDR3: CASSYSTGANTEAFF; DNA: TGTGCCAGCAGTTACTCAACAGGAGCGAACACTGAAGCTTTCTTT
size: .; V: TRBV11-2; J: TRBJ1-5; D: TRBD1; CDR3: CASSLDTGGNQPQHF; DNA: TGTGCCAGCAGCTTAGATACAGGGGGAAACCAGCCCCAGCATTTT
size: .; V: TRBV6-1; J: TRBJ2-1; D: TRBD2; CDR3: CASSDRGWIAGEKNEQFF; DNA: TGTGCCAGCAGTGACAGGGGTTGGATAGCGGGAGAAAAAAATGAGCAGTTCTTC
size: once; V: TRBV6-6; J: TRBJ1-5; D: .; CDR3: CASSAEGEKAQHF; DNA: TGTGCCAGCAGCGCCGAGGGGGAAAAAGCCCAGCATTTT
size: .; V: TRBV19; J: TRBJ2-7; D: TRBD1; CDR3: CASKQGSYEQYF; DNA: TGTGCCAGTAAACAGGGGTCCTACGAGCAGTACTTC
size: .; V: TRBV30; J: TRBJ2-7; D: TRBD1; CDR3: CAWSPIRTGSTYEQYF; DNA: TGTGCCTGGAGTCCGATTCGGACAGGATCCACCTACGAGCAGTACTTC
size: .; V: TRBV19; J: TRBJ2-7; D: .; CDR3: CASSIGREQYF; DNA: TGTGCCAGTAGTATTGGGAGAGAGCAGTACTTC
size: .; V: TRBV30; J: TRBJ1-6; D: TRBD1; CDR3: CAWARTGNNSPLHF; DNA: TGTGCCTGGGCCCGGACAGGGAACAATTCACCCCTCCACTTT
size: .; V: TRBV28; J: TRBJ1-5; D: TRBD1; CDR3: CASSLITGGGQPQHF; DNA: TGTGCCAGCAGTTTAATTACAGGGGGCGGACAGCCCCAGCATTTT
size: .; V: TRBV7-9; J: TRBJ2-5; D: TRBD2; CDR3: CASSAIAGGPVETQYF; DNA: TGTGCCAGCAGCGCTATAGCGGGAGGGCCCGTAGAGACCCAGTACTTC
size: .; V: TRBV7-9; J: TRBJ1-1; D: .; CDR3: CASNLATTEAFF; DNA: TGTGCCAGCAACTTGGCCACCACTGAAGCTTTCTTT
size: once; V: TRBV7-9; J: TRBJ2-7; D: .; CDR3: CASSLVGQGYEQYF; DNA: TGTGCCAGCAGCTTAGTAGGGCAGGGTTACGAGCAGTACTTC
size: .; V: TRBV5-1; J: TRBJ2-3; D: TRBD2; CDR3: CASRGGLAGGPGTDTQYF; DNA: TGCGCCAGCAGGGGTGGACTAGCGGGAGGGCCAGGCACAGATACGCAGTATTTT
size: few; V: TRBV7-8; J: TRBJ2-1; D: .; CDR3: CASSFPRADEQFF; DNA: TGTGCCAGCAGCTTCCCCAGGGCAGATGAGCAGTTCTTC
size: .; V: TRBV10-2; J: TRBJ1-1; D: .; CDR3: CASSEQGRNTEAFF; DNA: TGCGCCAGCAGTGAGCAGGGGAGGAATACTGAAGCTTTCTTT
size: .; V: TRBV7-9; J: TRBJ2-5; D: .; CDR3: CASSLDAGRPETQYF; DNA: TGTGCCAGCAGCTTAGACGCCGGGAGACCGGAGACCCAGTACTTC
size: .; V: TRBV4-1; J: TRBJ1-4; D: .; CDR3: CASSPLGGLVAGELKKLFF; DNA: TGCGCCAGCAGCCCCCTAGGCGGCCTGGTCGCAGGGGAATTGAAAAAACTGTTTTTT
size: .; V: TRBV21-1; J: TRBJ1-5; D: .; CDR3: CASSTRGSRGNQPQHF; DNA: TGTGCCAGCAGCACCCGGGGCAGTCGGGGCAATCAGCCCCAGCATTTT
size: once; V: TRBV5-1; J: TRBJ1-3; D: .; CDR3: CASSSSGQAGGNTIYF; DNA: TGCGCCAGCAGCTCATCAGGCCAGGCTGGAGGAAACACCATATATTTT
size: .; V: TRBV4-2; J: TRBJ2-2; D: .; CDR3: CASSQAIEVTGELFF; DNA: TGTGCCAGCAGCCAAGCTATAGAGGTGACCGGGGAGCTGTTTTTT
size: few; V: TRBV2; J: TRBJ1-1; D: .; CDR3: CASSTHPNTEAFF; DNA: TGTGCCAGCAGTACACACCCGAACACTGAAGCTTTCTTT
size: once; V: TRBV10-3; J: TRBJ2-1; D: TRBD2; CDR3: CAINSEVAGVSNEQFF; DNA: TGTGCCATCAACTCTGAGGTAGCGGGGGTGTCCAATGAGCAGTTCTTC
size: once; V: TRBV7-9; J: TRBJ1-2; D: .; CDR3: CASSSYRDLNYGYTF; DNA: TGTGCCAGCAGCTCCTACAGGGACCTTAACTATGGCTACACCTTC
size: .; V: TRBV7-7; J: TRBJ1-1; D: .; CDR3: CASSLRWNTEAFF; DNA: TGTGCCAGCAGCTTAAGGTGGAACACTGAAGCTTTCTTT
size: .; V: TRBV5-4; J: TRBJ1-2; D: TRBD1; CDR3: CASSGGQGWYGYTF; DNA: TGTGCCAGCAGCGGGGGACAGGGGTGGTATGGCTACACCTTC
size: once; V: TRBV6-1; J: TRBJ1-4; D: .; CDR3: CASSDDLGEKLFF; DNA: TGTGCCAGCAGTGACGACCTGGGGGAAAAACTGTTTTTT
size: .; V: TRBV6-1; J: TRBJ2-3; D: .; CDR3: CASRQGDTQYF; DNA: TGTGCCAGCAGGCAAGGGGATACGCAGTATTTT
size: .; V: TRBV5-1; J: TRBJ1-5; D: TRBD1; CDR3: CASSGGQAEEPQHF; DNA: TGCGCCAGCAGCGGCGGACAGGCCGAGGAGCCCCAGCATTTT
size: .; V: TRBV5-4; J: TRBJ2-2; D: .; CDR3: CASSLSIGGGGTGELFF; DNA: TGTGCCAGCAGCTTGTCCATTGGGGGAGGGGGCACCGGGGAGCTGTTTTTT
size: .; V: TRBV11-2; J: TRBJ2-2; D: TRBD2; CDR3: CASSKAGPQIKVGELFF; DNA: TGTGCCAGCAGTAAAGCGGGGCCCCAGATAAAGGTCGGGGAGCTGTTTTTT
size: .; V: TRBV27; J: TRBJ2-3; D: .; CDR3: CASSTSPYGTDTQYF; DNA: TGTGCCAGCAGTACTTCCCCTTACGGCACAGATACGCAGTATTTT
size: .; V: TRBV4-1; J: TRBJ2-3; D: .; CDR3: CASSQDRVESTDTQYF; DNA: TGCGCCAGCAGCCAAGATCGGGTAGAGTCCACAGATACGCAGTATTTT
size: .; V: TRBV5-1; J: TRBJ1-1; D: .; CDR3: CASSPMDSKTEAFF; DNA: TGCGCCAGCAGCCCTATGGACAGTAAAACTGAAGCTTTCTTT
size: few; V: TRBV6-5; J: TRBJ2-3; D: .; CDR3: CASNRGSHPDTQYF; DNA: TGTGCCAGCAACCGGGGCTCACACCCAGATACGCAGTATTTT
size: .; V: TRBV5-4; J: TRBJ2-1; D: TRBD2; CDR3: CASLTGGGSYNEQFF; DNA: TGTGCCAGCCTAACTGGGGGGGGCTCCTACAATGAGCAGTTCTTC
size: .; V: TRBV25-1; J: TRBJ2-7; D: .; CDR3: CASSESGQIYEQYF; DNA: TGTGCCAGCAGTGAATCCGGACAGATCTACGAGCAGTACTTC
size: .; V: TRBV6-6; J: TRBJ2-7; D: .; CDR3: CASSYSRAAGEQYF; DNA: TGTGCCAGCAGTTACTCGAGGGCGGCGGGCGAGCAGTACTTC
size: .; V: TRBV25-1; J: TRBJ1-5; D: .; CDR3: CASSEQEGPQHF; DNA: TGTGCCAGCAGTGAACAGGAAGGGCCCCAGCATTTT
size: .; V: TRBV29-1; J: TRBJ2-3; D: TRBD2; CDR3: CSVGGLAEDTQYF; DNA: TGCAGCGTTGGGGGACTAGCGGAAGATACGCAGTATTTT
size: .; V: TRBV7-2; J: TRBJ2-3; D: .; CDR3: CASSLGASTDTQYF; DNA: TGTGCCAGCAGCTTAGGGGCTAGCACAGATACGCAGTATTTT